The 19 T cell receptor beta chains below were found in one sample sequenced in a study of T cell responses to AZD1222 COVID-19 vaccine. The method was immunoSEQ multiplex PCR; TCRdb's version includes in-frame clones alone and lacks a portion of them. This sample has about 150,000 clones, with about 90% found just once. The sequencing here drew on peripheral blood, taken on day 0 of AZD1222 vaccination. All receptors derive from an adult in good health.

The chain links TRBV9 to TRBJ1-6; D possibly corresponds to TRBD1 (6 bases). CDR1 and CDR2 from the germline V gene are SGDLS and YYNGEE. CDR3 size: 15 residues. The ends were cut back, 4 bases at V and 9 bases at J, with 17 bases in the middle. CDR3 DNA sequence: TGTGCCAGCAGCCAGAACCGGGACATTACTTCACCCCTCCACTTT. Translation gives CASSQNRDITSPLHF.

V is TRBV9 and J is TRBJ2-3; 9 nucleotides line up with TRBD2. CDR3 size: 16 residues. Germline CDR1 is SGDLS and CDR2 is YYNGEE. The V gene end was trimmed by 0 bases and the J gene end by 2 bases; junction bases not matched to a gene: 4. Written as DNA, the CDR3 is TGTGCCAGCAGCGTAGGAGCGGGAGGCCCCACAGATACGCAGTATTTT. Its protein product is CASSVGAGGPTDTQYF.

The rearrangement uses TRBV7-9 and TRBJ2-1; D is perhaps TRBD2 (7 bases). Looked up from germline, CDR1 is SEHNR and CDR2 is FQNEAQ (reference sequence). The length of the CDR3 is 17 residues. Trimming stripped 4 bases from V and 5 bases from J, with 21 bases between. Here the CDR3 DNA reads TGTGCCAGCAGCTCCCCCCCAGGGCGGGGGCCGCACAATGAGCAGTTCTTC. Its protein is CASSSPPGRGPHNEQFF.

The V gene is TRBV7-2, the J gene TRBJ1-6; 7 nucleotides agree with TRBD1. Looked up from germline, CDR1 is SGHTA and CDR2 is FQGNSA. The CDR3 is 16 residues long. Trimming removed 4 bases from V and 6 bases from J; junction bases left unmatched: 9. CDR3 region: CASSSTGTALNSPLHF. In nucleotides, the CDR3 is TGTGCCAGCAGCTCCACGGGGACAGCCCTTAATTCACCCCTCCACTTT.

The V and J genes are TRBV4-3 and TRBJ2-5; the D is unclear. This CDR3 spans 13 amino acids. Germline CDR1 is LGHNA and CDR2 is YSLEER. Trimming stripped 4 bases from V and 5 bases from J, with 11 bases between. The CDR3 loop is CASSLGQDETQYF. CDR3 bases: TGCGCCAGCAGCCTCGGCCAGGACGAGACCCAGTACTTC.

The V call is TRBV19, the J call TRBJ2-3; possibly TRBD1 or TRBD2 for D (5 bases each). The CDR3 consists of 13 residues. V was clipped by 6 bases and J by 2 bases, with 9 bases between them. The germline CDR1 and CDR2 sequences are LNHDA and SQIVND (reference sequence). The CDR3 coding sequence is TGTGCCAGTAGCCGGGACGCCACAGATACGCAGTATTTT. Its protein product is CASSRDATDTQYF.

This chain links TRBV4-2 with TRBJ1-1; 8 bases are a match to TRBD1. Germline V CDR1 and CDR2: LGHNA, YNFKEQ. The CDR3 is 16 amino acids. The J segment lost 11 bases and the V segment lost 1 base, leaving 15 bases of the junction unmatched. The CDR3 DNA reads TGTGCCAGCAGCCAAGCCCCGGGACAGGTCTCGGCGGCGGCTTTCTTT. The encoded protein is CASSQAPGQVSAAAFF.

This clone was seen just once. CDR3 protein: CASSLGGRSNTGELFF. Written as DNA, the CDR3 is TGTGCCAGCAGCTTAGGGGGCAGGTCGAACACCGGGGAGCTGTTTTTT. The chain is built from TRBV11-2 and TRBJ2-2; tentative D call: TRBD1 (5 bases). The V end lost 1 base, the J end lost 0 bases, and 9 bases lay between the germline ends. CDR1 is SGHAT and CDR2 is FQNNGV in the germline V gene. The CDR3 is 16 residues long. Using reference TRBV11-2 and TRBJ2-2 for the parts outside the CDR3, the full variable domain is EAGVAQSPRYKIIEKRQSVAFWCNPISGHATLYWYQQILGQGPKLLIQFQNNGVVDDSQLPKDRFSAERLKGVDSTLKIQPAKLEDSAVYLCASSLGGRSNTGELFFGEGSRLTVL.

This rearrangement joins TRBV24-1 to TRBJ1-3; no definite D call. V was clipped by 8 bases and J by 0 bases, with 10 bases between them. The CDR3 spans 14 residues. Per the germline V gene, CDR1 is KGHDR and CDR2 is SFDVKD. The CDR3 DNA reads TGTGCCACCAATGGACTCTTCTCTGGAAACACCATATATTTT. As protein: CATNGLFSGNTIYF.

This clone was picked up one time. This chain joins TRBV11-3 and TRBJ2-1; D perhaps matches TRBD2 (5 bases). The CDR3 runs to 19 residues. Germline V gene data show CDR1 as SGHNT and CDR2 as YENEEA. Trimming took off 4 bases at V and 1 base at J, with 23 bases between the two ends. CDR3 in amino acids: CASSSGGSGRGSSYNEQFF. The CDR3 DNA follows: TGTGCCAGCAGCTCGGGCGGTTCAGGTCGAGGGTCTTCCTACAATGAGCAGTTCTTC. The full variable domain, its missing parts supplied by reference TRBV11-3 and TRBJ2-1, is EAGVVQSPRYKIIEKKQPVAFWCNPISGHNTLYWYLQNLGQGPELLIRYENEEAVDDSQLPKDRFSAERLKGVDSTLKIQPAELGDSAVYLCASSSGGSGRGSSYNEQFFGPGTRLTVL.

The chain is built from TRBV4-2 and TRBJ2-5; TRBD2 matches 8 bases. The V and J ends lost 4 bases and 2 bases, in that order; junction bases with no gene match: 9. Per the germline V gene, CDR1 is LGHNA and CDR2 is YNFKEQ. The CDR3 sequence is 16 residues long. The CDR3 nucleotides are TGTGCCAGCAGCCCCTTGCGGGAGGATCGACAAGAGACCCAGTACTTC. The encoded protein is CASSPLREDRQETQYF.

V and J are TRBV19 and TRBJ1-5; TRBD1 matches 8 bases. This CDR3 spans 18 amino acids. Germline V gives CDR1 LNHDA, CDR2 SQIVND (reference sequence). J gave up 8 bases and V 3 bases, and 18 bases lay outside the gene matches. CDR3 nucleotide sequence: TGTGCCAGTAGTATGAAGTGGACAGGGCCCTCTGGAATGAAGCCCCAGCATTTT. Amino acid sequence: CASSMKWTGPSGMKPQHF.

This chain joins TRBV4-1 and TRBJ2-3; 11 positions agree with TRBD2. CDR1 and CDR2 (germline): MGHRA, YSYEKL. The CDR3 runs 16 residues. V shed 3 bases and J 15 bases; nucleotides not matched to a gene: 17. The CDR3 DNA reads as TGCGCCAGCAGCCAGGAACTAGCGGGAGACCCCCGTGGGTCATATTTT. Protein sequence: CASSQELAGDPRGSYF.

The gene calls are TRBV27 and TRBJ2-1; the match to TRBD2 covers 12 bases. The CDR3 loop spans 15 amino acids. Trimming took 5 bases from V and 4 from J; bases not matched to a gene: 3. The germline gives CDR1 MNHEY, CDR2 SMNVEV (reference sequence). The CDR3 loop is CASSKLAGGYNEQFF. DNA of the CDR3: TGTGCCAGCAGTAAACTAGCGGGGGGATACAATGAGCAGTTCTTC.

This chain links TRBV18 with TRBJ2-4; D gene unclear. In germline, CDR1 is KGHSH, CDR2 LQKENI. CDR3 length: 14 residues. Trimming removed 0 bases from V and 6 bases from J, with 9 bases in between. The CDR3 bases are TGTGCCAGCTCACCACCGTTGCGGACAAACATTCAGTACTTC. It is translated as CASSPPLRTNIQYF.

This clone has a single count. This chain links TRBV4-3 with TRBJ2-7, with TRBD1 as a possible D gene (5 bases). CDR3 length equals 13 residues. Germline V gives CDR1 LGHNA, CDR2 YSLEER. The V end was cut by 3 bases, the J end by 6 bases, with 12 bases between. CDR3 region: CASSQGREVEQYF. In nucleotides, the CDR3 is TGCGCCAGCAGCCAGGGGCGCGAGGTCGAGCAGTACTTC.

The gene calls are TRBV12-3 or TRBV12-4 and TRBJ1-1, with a tentative D call TRBD1 (5 bases). The length of the CDR3 is 13 residues. Trimming took off 8 bases at V and 4 bases at J, with 14 bases between the two ends. The CDR3 bases are TGTGCCAGCGGGGGAGGGATGCCCACTGAAGCTTTCTTT. This sequence encodes CASGGGMPTEAFF.

The chain employs TRBV19 and TRBJ2-7, with TRBD2 matching over 8 bases. The CDR3 covers 16 residues. The germline V gene encodes CDR1 LNHDA and CDR2 SQIVND (reference sequence). V lost 6 bases and J lost 0; bases outside the gene matches: 10. CDR3 residues: CASRMDGGRYSYEQYF. The CDR3 region has the DNA TGTGCCAGTAGGATGGACGGCGGGAGGTACTCCTACGAGCAGTACTTC.

This rearrangement joins TRBV10-3 to TRBJ1-1; D is perhaps TRBD1 (5 bases). The germline CDR1 and CDR2 sequences are ENHRY and SYGVKD. Trimming pared 3 bases from V and 4 bases from J, leaving 9 bases between. This CDR3 is 13 amino acids long. CDR3 amino acids: CAISEAGLTEAFF. The CDR3 coding sequence is TGTGCCATCAGTGAAGCGGGGCTCACTGAAGCTTTCTTT.